Presented here are 32 T cell receptor beta chains from one specimen sequenced in a study of CD4+ T cells in melanoma. Clones were sequenced by immunoSEQ multiplex PCR, and TCRdb holds only the in-frame ones, with some missing. The top ten hold 11% of the sample, which has around 13,000 clones, about 70% seen once. The sample was cells from a culture (not recorded whether cultured in vitro). All receptors come from a human donor with melanoma.

The genes are TRBV4-1 and TRBJ2-3, with a possible D match to TRBD2 (6 bases). Germline loops: CDR1 MGHRA, CDR2 YSYEKL. The CDR3 is 17 residues long. V was trimmed by 1 base and J by 4 bases, leaving 18 bases between them. CDR3 residues: CASSQVPSVLGPDTQYF. In DNA form, the CDR3 reads TGCGCCAGCAGCCAAGTCCCTAGCGTACTAGGCCCAGATACGCAGTATTTT.

The sample holds a few counts of this clone. This chain links TRBV19 with TRBJ2-7, with 7 bases identical to TRBD2. CDR3 length: 14 amino acids. CDR1 LNHDA and CDR2 SQIVND come from the germline V gene (reference sequence). The V segment lost 4 bases and the J segment 0 bases; nucleotides outside the gene matches: 3. CDR3 sequence (DNA): TGTGCCAGTAGTACCATAGCGGGCTCCTACGAGCAGTACTTC. This translates into CASSTIAGSYEQYF.

This clone has more than one count but fewer than ten. The rearrangement uses TRBV19 and TRBJ2-2; 8 bases map to TRBD2. The ends lost 3 bases at V and 6 bases at J; junction bases unmatched: 6. The CDR3 is 15 residues long. The germline CDR1 and CDR2 sequences are LNHDA and SQIVND (reference sequence). The CDR3 nucleotides read TGTGCCAGTAGTATCTCCAGCGGGGGTGCCGGGGAGCTGTTTTTT. Protein product: CASSISSGGAGELFF.

The chain carries TRBV10-3 and TRBJ2-3; no clear D gene. The V end was cut by 3 bases, the J end by 1 base, with 11 bases between. The CDR3 length is 15 residues. The germline gives CDR1 ENHRY, CDR2 SYGVKD. The CDR3 sequence is CAISDRTAGTDTQYF. For the CDR3, the DNA is TGTGCCATCAGTGACCGGACGGCCGGCACAGATACGCAGTATTTT.

The genes are TRBV18 and TRBJ1-5; D not resolved. Germline V gene lookup returns CDR1 KGHSH and CDR2 LQKENI. The V end lost 2 bases, the J end lost 3 bases, and 11 bases lay between the germline ends. The CDR3 length is 15 residues. CDR3: CASSPSGGFNQPQHF. The CDR3 DNA sequence: TGTGCCAGCTCACCAAGTGGAGGGTTCAATCAGCCCCAGCATTTT.

Written as DNA, the CDR3 is TGCACCAGCAGCCAAGATCCCCGACTAGCGGGGGGCCCGGATACCGTTACCCGCACAGATACGCAGTATTTT. Translated, it gives CTSSQDPRLAGGPDTVTRTDTQYF. The chain recombines TRBV1 with TRBJ2-3; the D segment call TRBD2 is taken from the table without a DNA check. TRBV1 is an annotated pseudogene. The CDR3 has 24 amino acids.

The chain carries TRBV5-1 and TRBJ2-7; 8 bases are a match to TRBD2. Germline assignment: CDR1 SGHRS and CDR2 YFSETQ. The ends lost 4 bases at V and 3 bases at J; junction bases unmatched: 9. The CDR3 consists of 15 residues. The CDR3 coding sequence is TGCGCCAGCAGCCGGGGGGGTCAAGGTCGCTACGAGCAGTACTTC. It translates to CASSRGGQGRYEQYF.

Here the CDR3 DNA reads TGTGCCAGCACCCACATGGACGAAGGCTACACCTTC. This gives the protein CASTHMDEGYTF. The chain employs TRBV7-3 and TRBJ1-2; no reliable D call. Germline CDR1 SGHTA, CDR2 FQGTGA. Trimming pared 7 bases from V and 8 bases from J, leaving 14 bases between. The CDR3 is 12 amino acids.

This rearrangement joins TRBV18 to TRBJ1-2; possibly TRBD1 for D (5 bases). CDR3 size: 15 residues. CDR1 is KGHSH and CDR2 is LQKENI in the germline V gene. Deletions cut 2 bases from V and 0 bases from J, with 10 bases between. The CDR3 is CASSPDSASNYGYTF. The CDR3 DNA is TGTGCCAGCTCACCAGACAGTGCTTCTAACTATGGCTACACCTTC.

The chain links TRBV2 to TRBJ1-3; tentatively, D is TRBD1 (6 bases). The CDR3 runs 15 residues. Trimming took 6 bases from V and 2 from J, leaving 14 bases between them. Germline lookup yields CDR1 SNHLY and CDR2 FYNNEI. The CDR3 coding sequence is TGTGCCAGCAGGCGGACCAGGGGAGCTGGAAACACCATATATTTT. This sequence encodes CASRRTRGAGNTIYF.

The chain combines TRBV15 with TRBJ1-4; TRBD1 matches 9 bases. This CDR3 contains 18 residues. In germline, CDR1 is LNHNV, CDR2 YYDKDF (reference sequence). The V gene end was trimmed by 9 bases and the J gene end by 10 bases; junction bases not matched to a gene: 24. This CDR3 is CATSSESFSGTGLGKLFF. In DNA form, the CDR3 reads TGTGCCACAAGCTCCGAATCGTTTAGCGGGACAGGGTTGGGAAAACTGTTTTTT.

Concerning this clone itself: One junction end disagrees with the germline gene, perhaps due to a read error. The gene calls are TRBV7-7 and TRBJ2-2; D call uncertain. From germline, CDR1 is SSHAT and CDR2 FNYEAQ (reference sequence). The CDR3 length is 13 residues. The CDR3 nucleotides read TGTGCTAGCAGCTTGAGATTCACCGGGGAGCTGTTTTTT. It codes for CASSLRFTGELFF.

Details on this clone: Other nucleotide sequences from this sample produce the same CDR3. The CDR3 sequence is CASSLTGTDYGYTF. CDR3 bases: TGTGCCAGCAGTTTGACCGGGACGGACTATGGCTACACCTTC. The chain employs TRBV5-8 and TRBJ1-2; D is possibly TRBD1 (5 bases). This CDR3 region has 14 residues. V was trimmed by 5 bases and J by 3 bases, leaving 14 bases between them. CDR1 and CDR2 from the germline V gene are SGHTS and YDEGEE. Filled out from reference TRBV5-8 and TRBJ1-2, the complete variable domain reads EAGVTQSPTHLIKTRGQQATLRCSPISGHTSVYWYQQALGLGLQFLLWYDEGEERNRGNFPPRFSGRQFPNYSSELNVNALELEDSALYLCASSLTGTDYGYTFGSGTRLTVV.

The rearrangement joins TRBV30 to TRBJ1-2; possibly TRBD1 for D (5 bases). Germline V gene lookup returns CDR1 GTSNPN and CDR2 SVGIG (reference sequence). The CDR3 is 11 amino acids. Trimming cost V 3 bases and J 7 bases, with 9 bases left between them. CDR3 nucleotide sequence: TGTGCCTGGAGCGGAGGGACTGGCTACACCTTC. This translates into CAWSGGTGYTF.

The rearrangement joins TRBV19 to TRBJ1-1; D might be TRBD1 (6 bases). In germline, CDR1 is LNHDA, CDR2 SQIVND (reference sequence). This CDR3 is 14 amino acids long. V lost 5 bases to trimming and J lost 4 bases, with 14 bases between them. The CDR3 sequence is CASSVQGRGTEAFF. In DNA form, the CDR3 reads TGTGCCAGTAGTGTACAGGGCCGTGGCACTGAAGCTTTCTTT.

The chain links TRBV9 to TRBJ1-2; D is ambiguous. Germline loops: CDR1 SGDLS, CDR2 YYNGEE. The CDR3 is made up of 12 amino acids. With 1 base removed from V and 12 bases from J, the gap between germline ends came to 13 bases. The CDR3 here is CASSVLTPGHTF. Written as DNA, the CDR3 is TGTGCCAGCAGCGTATTGACCCCGGGTCACACCTTC.

This clone came up once. This chain connects TRBV18 to TRBJ2-5, with D uncertain. The CDR3 has 13 amino acids. Germline V gene data show CDR1 as KGHSH and CDR2 as LQKENI. Between the trimmed V and J ends, which lost 8 bases and 1 base, there was a span of 11 bases. The CDR3 spells CASLSTFQETQYF. In nucleotides, the CDR3 is TGTGCCAGCCTCTCAACCTTCCAAGAGACCCAGTACTTC.

The rearrangement joins TRBV19 to TRBJ1-5; D is possibly TRBD1 (5 bases). The V and J ends lost 6 bases and 3 bases respectively, with 24 bases between them. The CDR3 loop spans 18 amino acids. The germline V gene encodes CDR1 LNHDA and CDR2 SQIVND (reference sequence). The CDR3 DNA is TGTGCCAGTAGCGTCGACAGAAAAAAAGGCAACCTCAATCAGCCCCAGCATTTT. Its protein product is CASSVDRKKGNLNQPQHF. Full variable domain (missing parts from reference TRBV19 and TRBJ1-5): DGGITQSPKYLFRKEGQNVTLSCEQNLNHDAMYWYRQDPGQGLRLIYYSQIVNDFQKGDIAEGYSVSREKKESFPLTVTSAQKNPTAFYLCASSVDRKKGNLNQPQHFGDGTRLSIL.

The chain employs TRBV7-3 and TRBJ1-1, with D uncertain. CDR3 length: 13 amino acids. V was shortened by 4 bases and J by 5 bases, with 11 bases between the two germline ends. Germline V gene data show CDR1 as SGHTA and CDR2 as FQGTGA. The CDR3 DNA sequence: TGTGCCAGCAGCTCCAGGCCACATACTGAAGCTTTCTTT. Its protein product is CASSSRPHTEAFF.

This rearrangement joins TRBV11-2 to TRBJ2-1, with 7 bases matching TRBD2. V was pared by 5 bases and J by 0 bases, with 7 bases of the junction left unmatched. This CDR3 has 16 amino acids. Looked up from germline, CDR1 is SGHAT and CDR2 is FQNNGV. The DNA for the CDR3 is TGTGCCAGCAGCGGAAGAGCGGGGAGCTCCTACAATGAGCAGTTCTTC. Translated, it gives CASSGRAGSSYNEQFF.

This clone was seen more than once but under ten times. J is TRBJ1-6 and V is TRBV6-5; TRBD1 matches at 10 bases. In germline, CDR1 is MNHEY, CDR2 SVGAGI. V shed 5 bases, J shed 8 bases, and the junction held 3 bases outside the gene matches. CDR3 length equals 14 residues. Here the CDR3 reads CASSDRGRDSPLHF. CDR3 DNA sequence: TGTGCCAGCAGTGACAGGGGGCGAGATTCACCCCTCCACTTT.

The rearrangement joins TRBV7-8 to TRBJ1-2; 7 bases agree with TRBD1. V lost 1 base to trimming and J lost 7 bases; unmatched junction nucleotides: 3. The CDR3 spans 13 residues. The germline V gene encodes CDR1 SGHVS and CDR2 FQNEAQ. The CDR3 is CASSLGGQLGYTF. The CDR3 coding sequence is TGTGCCAGCAGCTTAGGGGGACAGCTTGGCTACACCTTC.

Only one count was recorded for this clone. J is TRBJ2-1 and V is TRBV29-1; D call uncertain. This CDR3 region has 12 residues. Germline CDR1 SQVTM, CDR2 ANQGSEA. V was shortened by 7 bases and J by 5 bases, with 12 bases between the two germline ends. CDR3 bases: TGCAGCGCCGGACGGACGGACAATGAGCAGTTCTTC. Its translation: CSAGRTDNEQFF.

V gene TRBV2 combines with J gene TRBJ1-2; a possible D gene is TRBD1 (6 bases). CDR3 length: 14 amino acids. The germline V gene encodes CDR1 SNHLY and CDR2 FYNNEI. Trimming shortened V by 7 bases and J by 9 bases, and 21 bases separated the two germline ends. The CDR3 is CASTPGHGGSRYTF. CDR3 nucleotide sequence: TGTGCCAGCACCCCGGGACACGGGGGTAGTCGCTACACCTTC.

V usage is TRBV2 and J usage is TRBJ2-6; a possible D gene is TRBD1 (5 bases). Trimming took off 2 bases at V and 4 bases at J, with 9 bases between the two ends. Looked up from germline, CDR1 is SNHLY and CDR2 is FYNNEI. The CDR3 is 15 amino acids. The CDR3 bases are TGTGCCAGCAGTGAAAGCAGGGTCGGGGCCAACGTCCTGACTTTC. This codes for CASSESRVGANVLTF.

The genes are TRBV6-6 and TRBJ2-1, with a weak D call TRBD2 (5 bases). Germline values: CDR1 MNHNY, CDR2 SVGAGI (reference sequence). V dropped 6 bases and J dropped 9 bases, with 18 bases sitting between them. The CDR3 runs to 14 residues. This CDR3 reads CASRYDGDRGEQFF. CDR3 sequence (DNA): TGTGCCAGCAGGTACGACGGTGACCGGGGTGAGCAGTTCTTC.

The chain employs TRBV11-3 and TRBJ2-7, with D perhaps matching TRBD1 (5 bases). This CDR3 comprises 15 residues. The V and J ends lost 8 bases and 0 bases respectively, with 17 bases between them. Germline V gives CDR1 SGHNT, CDR2 YENEEA. The CDR3 here is CASSSLRQGSYEQYF. DNA for the CDR3: TGTGCCAGCTCCTCCTTGCGGCAGGGCTCCTACGAGCAGTACTTC.

The rearrangement joins TRBV19 to TRBJ2-1; the D is unclear. The CDR3 is 13 residues long. With 4 bases removed from V and 10 bases from J, the gap between germline ends came to 14 bases. Germline lookup yields CDR1 LNHDA and CDR2 SQIVND (reference sequence). CDR3 sequence reads: CASSTDGTTEQFF. DNA for the CDR3: TGTGCCAGTAGTACCGACGGCACTACGGAGCAGTTCTTC.

V is TRBV6-1 and J is TRBJ1-3; perhaps TRBD1 as D (6 bases). Germline lookup yields CDR1 MNHNS and CDR2 SASEGT. V shed 4 bases and J shed 0 bases, with 16 bases lying between them. The CDR3 contains 17 residues. The CDR3 here is CASSGWNRESSGNTIYF. CDR3 bases: TGTGCCAGCAGTGGATGGAACAGGGAGAGCTCTGGAAACACCATATATTTT.

V is TRBV19 and J is TRBJ2-7, with D perhaps being TRBD1 or TRBD2 (5 bases each). The CDR3 extends over 12 amino acids. Trimming cost V 8 bases and J 2 bases, with 10 bases left between them. Germline CDR1 reads LNHDA; CDR2 reads SQIVND (reference sequence). In DNA form, the CDR3 reads TGTGCCAGTGTGGGGGAAACCTACGAGCAGTACTTC. This sequence encodes CASVGETYEQYF.

The J gene is TRBJ1-1, the V gene TRBV5-6; D not certain. V was pared by 3 bases and J by 1 base, with 19 bases between. Per germline, CDR1 SGHDT and CDR2 YYEEEE. This CDR3 contains 17 residues. In DNA form, the CDR3 reads TGTGCCAGCAGCTCTCGGGTGCTCGCGGGTACGAACACTGAAGCTTTCTTT. Protein product: CASSSRVLAGTNTEAFF.

Written as DNA, the CDR3 is TGTGCCAGCAGCCCCAGGGACAGGGGGTTCGGGGGCTACACCTTC. Its translation is CASSPRDRGFGGYTF. The rearrangement uses TRBV5-6 and TRBJ1-2; 11 bases fit TRBD1. CDR1 SGHDT and CDR2 YYEEEE come from the germline V gene. The CDR3 is made up of 15 amino acids. V lost 4 bases, J lost 8 bases, and 10 bases stayed unmatched.